The 3 T cell receptor beta chains presented below share a single source sample, sequenced in a study of patients and donors after allogeneic stem cell transplantation. Each CDR3 protein is one row after TCRdb ran MiXCR on the RT-PCR reads. Counted here are 150,000 to 250,000 distinct CDR3 sequences, 41% occurring once; the ten biggest clones make up around 35%. Material for sequencing was blood, either unsorted or a sorted T cell fraction (not recorded which). These TCRs come from a human donor who was either an allogeneic HSCT recipient or a stem cell or donor lymphocyte infusion donor (not recorded which). It is not recorded whose cells these are; they may come from a transplant donor.

There are a few counts of this clonotype. The chain is built from TRBV3-1 and TRBJ1-1; tentative D call: TRBD1 (6 bases). This CDR3 comprises 15 residues. V was cut by 2 bases and J by 0 bases, with 10 bases left in between. The germline gives CDR1 LGHDT, CDR2 YNNKEL (reference sequence). As DNA, the CDR3 is TGTGCCAGCAGCCAAATACAGGGTTTGAACACTGAAGCTTTCTTT. Translating it yields CASSQIQGLNTEAFF.

The chain carries TRBV29-1 and TRBJ2-1, with 8 bases fitting TRBD2. Trimming took 6 bases from V and 5 from J; bases not matched to a gene: 6. The CDR3 loop spans 13 amino acids. Germline V CDR1 and CDR2: SQVTM, ANQGSEA. CDR3 bases: TGCAGCGTAGCGGGACTAGTGAACAATGAGCAGTTCTTC. Residues: CSVAGLVNNEQFF.

The chain recombines TRBV12-3 or TRBV12-4 with TRBJ1-1; D is ambiguous. Trimming left V 5 bases short and J 2 bases short, with 12 bases between. The CDR3 length is 14 residues. CDR3 DNA sequence: TGTGCCAGCAGTGGCTGGGCCAGAAACACTGAAGCTTTCTTT. Encoded protein: CASSGWARNTEAFF.